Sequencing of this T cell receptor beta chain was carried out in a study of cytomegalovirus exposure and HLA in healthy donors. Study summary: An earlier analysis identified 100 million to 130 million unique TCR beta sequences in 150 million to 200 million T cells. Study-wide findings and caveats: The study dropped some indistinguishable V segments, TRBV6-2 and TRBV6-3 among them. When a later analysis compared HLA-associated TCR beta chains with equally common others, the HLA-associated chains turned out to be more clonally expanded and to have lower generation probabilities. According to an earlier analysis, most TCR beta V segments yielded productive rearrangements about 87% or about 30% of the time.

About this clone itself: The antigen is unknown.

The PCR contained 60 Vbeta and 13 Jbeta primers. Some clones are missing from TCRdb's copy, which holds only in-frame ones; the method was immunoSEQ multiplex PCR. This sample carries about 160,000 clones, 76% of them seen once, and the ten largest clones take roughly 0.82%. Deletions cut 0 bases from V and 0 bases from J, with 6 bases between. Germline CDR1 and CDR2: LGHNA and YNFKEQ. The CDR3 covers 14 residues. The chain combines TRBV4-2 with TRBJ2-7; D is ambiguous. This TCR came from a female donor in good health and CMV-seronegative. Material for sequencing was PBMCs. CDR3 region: CASSQDASSYEQYF. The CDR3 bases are TGTGCCAGCAGCCAAGATGCCAGCTCCTACGAGCAGTACTTC.